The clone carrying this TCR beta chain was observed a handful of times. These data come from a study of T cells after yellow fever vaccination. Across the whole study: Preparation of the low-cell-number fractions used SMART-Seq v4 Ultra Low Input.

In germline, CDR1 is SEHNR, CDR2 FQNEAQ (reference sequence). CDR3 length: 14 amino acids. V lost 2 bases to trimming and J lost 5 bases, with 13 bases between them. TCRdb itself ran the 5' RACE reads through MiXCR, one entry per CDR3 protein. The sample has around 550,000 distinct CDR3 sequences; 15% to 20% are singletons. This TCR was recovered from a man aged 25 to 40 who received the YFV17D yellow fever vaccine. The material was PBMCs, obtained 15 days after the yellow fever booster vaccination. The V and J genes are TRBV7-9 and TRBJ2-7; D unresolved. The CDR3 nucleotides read TGTGCCAGCAGCTTATCGCTGTCCCTAGACGAGCAGTACTTC. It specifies CASSLSLSLDEQYF.